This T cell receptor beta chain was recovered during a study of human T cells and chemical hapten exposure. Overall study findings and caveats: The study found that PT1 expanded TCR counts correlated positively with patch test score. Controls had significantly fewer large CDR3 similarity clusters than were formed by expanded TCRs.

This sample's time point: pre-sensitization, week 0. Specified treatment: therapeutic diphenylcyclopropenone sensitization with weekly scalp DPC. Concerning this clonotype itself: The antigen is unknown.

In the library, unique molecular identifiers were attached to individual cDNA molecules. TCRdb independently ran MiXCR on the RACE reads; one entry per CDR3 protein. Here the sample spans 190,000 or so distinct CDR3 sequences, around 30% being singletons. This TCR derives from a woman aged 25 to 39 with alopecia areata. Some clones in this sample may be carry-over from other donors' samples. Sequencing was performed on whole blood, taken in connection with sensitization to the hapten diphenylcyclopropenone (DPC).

The CDR3 spells CSVAPLTVSYGYTF. The CDR3 DNA sequence: TGCAGCGTTGCCCCACTGACAGTCAGCTATGGCTACACCTTC. The chain recombines TRBV29-1 with TRBJ1-2, with a weak D call TRBD1 (5 bases). CDR1 SQVTM and CDR2 ANQGSEA come from the germline V gene. V lost 4 bases to trimming and J lost 4 bases, with 16 bases between them. The CDR3 covers 14 residues.